The 29 T cell receptor beta chains listed next were all sequenced from one sample in a study of Ad26.COV2.S vaccination and SARS-CoV-2 variants. Assay: immunoSEQ multiplex PCR; the TCRdb copy retains only in-frame clones and omits some. This table has roughly 700,000 clones, 70% to 90% appearing once. The treatment denotes: around 19 received Ad26.COV2.S at low or high dose, single or two shots; about 5 received placebo; per-sample allocation not given. Samples came from day 63 after the first vaccine or placebo injection. The sample was peripheral blood, taken in a trial of Ad26.COV2.S vaccine versus placebo. Every receptor here comes from a person aged 18-65 years who received the Ad26.COV2.S COVID-19 vaccine or a placebo.

The CDR3 nucleotides read TGTGCCAGCGGGATTACTGGAGAGACCCAGTACTTC. It yields the protein CASGITGETQYF. The V and J genes are TRBV7-9 and TRBJ2-5; D call uncertain. Between the trimmed V and J ends, which lost 8 bases and 4 bases, there was a span of 11 bases. The CDR3 totals 12 residues. CDR1 SEHNR and CDR2 FQNEAQ come from the germline V gene (reference sequence).

V is TRBV3-1 (or the pseudogene TRBV3-2) and J is TRBJ2-7; TRBD2 matches 9 bases. The CDR3 contains 16 residues. Trimming at V came to 0 bases and at J to 5 bases, leaving 8 bases not matched to a gene. Germline assignment: CDR1 LGHDT and CDR2 YNNKEL (reference sequence). The CDR3 reads CASSQERLAAVDEQYF. The CDR3 DNA follows: TGTGCCAGCAGCCAAGAAAGACTAGCGGCTGTCGACGAGCAGTACTTC.

The V gene is TRBV19, the J gene TRBJ1-1; TRBD1 agrees at 7 bases. J lost 8 bases, V lost 7 bases, and 19 bases had no gene match. CDR3 length: 16 amino acids. The germline CDR1 and CDR2 sequences are LNHDA and SQIVND (reference sequence). CDR3 protein: CASIDRRGPGGSEAFF. The CDR3 DNA is TGTGCCAGTATAGACAGGCGCGGCCCAGGGGGGTCCGAAGCTTTCTTT.

The rearrangement joins TRBV27 to TRBJ2-1, with TRBD2 identical over 10 bases. The CDR3 totals 16 residues. Germline V gene sequence: CDR1 MNHEY, CDR2 SMNVEV (reference sequence). V lost 4 bases to trimming and J lost 7 bases; unmatched junction nucleotides: 10. Written as DNA, the CDR3 is TGTGCCAGCAGTTCCCTCCCAGCGGGAGGGCAAAATGAGCAGTTCTTC. The encoded protein is CASSSLPAGGQNEQFF.

The chain is built from TRBV4-2 and TRBJ2-1; possibly TRBD1 for D (6 bases). CDR1 LGHNA and CDR2 YNFKEQ come from the germline V gene. Trimming removed 2 bases at V and 4 bases at J, with 15 bases between. The CDR3 length is 16 residues. The CDR3: CASSQPLGAGYNEQFF. The CDR3 DNA is TGTGCCAGCAGCCAACCCCTGGGGGCCGGGTACAATGAGCAGTTCTTC.

V usage is TRBV7-3 and J usage is TRBJ1-2, with D unresolved. The CDR3 totals 15 residues. The germline V gene encodes CDR1 SGHTA and CDR2 FQGTGA. V was shortened by 0 bases and J by 2 bases, with 10 bases between the two germline ends. CDR3 in DNA: TGTGCCAGCAGCTTAACGTCAGGCCGCAACTATGGCTACACCTTC. Protein product: CASSLTSGRNYGYTF.

This chain joins TRBV5-1 and TRBJ2-5; TRBD1 matches 10 bases. The junction had 9 bases not matched to a gene; V was cut back by 2 bases and J by 5 bases. CDR1 and CDR2 (germline): SGHRS, YFSETQ. The CDR3 spans 16 residues. This CDR3 is CASSFRDRGSHETQYF. The CDR3 region has the DNA TGCGCCAGCAGCTTCCGGGACAGGGGTAGTCACGAGACCCAGTACTTC.

V gene TRBV24-1 combines with J gene TRBJ2-3; no clear D. Germline CDR1 and CDR2: KGHDR and SFDVKD. CDR3 length: 14 amino acids. Trimming pared 4 bases from V and 4 bases from J, leaving 11 bases between. The CDR3 region has the DNA TGTGCCACCAGTGACCCGTGGCCCGCAGATACGCAGTATTTT. Protein: CATSDPWPADTQYF.

This chain connects TRBV27 to TRBJ1-1; perhaps TRBD1 as D (6 bases). This CDR3 comprises 12 residues. V was trimmed by 6 bases and J by 4 bases, leaving 9 bases between them. CDR1 and CDR2 from the germline V gene are MNHEY and SMNVEV (reference sequence). Here the CDR3 reads CASRRGGTEAFF. In nucleotides, the CDR3 is TGTGCCAGCAGGAGGGGGGGCACTGAAGCTTTCTTT.

V usage is TRBV6-1 and J usage is TRBJ2-7; D perhaps matches TRBD2 (5 bases). The CDR3 has 12 amino acids. V shed 2 bases and J shed 5 bases, with 7 bases lying between them. Germline V gene data show CDR1 as MNHNS and CDR2 as SASEGT. The CDR3 loop is CASSERGNEQYF. Here the CDR3 DNA reads TGTGCCAGCAGTGAAAGAGGGAACGAGCAGTACTTC.

This chain joins TRBV5-1 and TRBJ1-2; TRBD1 aligns across 7 bases. The CDR3 spans 15 residues. Losses at the gene ends were 7 bases for V and 8 bases for J; bases not matched to a gene: 17. Germline assignment: CDR1 SGHRS and CDR2 YFSETQ. This chain's CDR3 is CASHPRGDRVGGYTF. DNA of the CDR3: TGCGCCAGCCATCCCAGGGGAGACAGGGTAGGGGGCTACACCTTC. Full variable domain (rest looked up from reference TRBV5-1 and TRBJ1-2): KAGVTQTPRYLIKTRGQQVTLSCSPISGHRSVSWYQQTPGQGLQFLFEYFSETQRNKGNFPGRFSGRQFSNSRSEMNVSTLELGDSALYLCASHPRGDRVGGYTFGSGTRLTVV.

This chain uses TRBV18 with TRBJ1-2; D perhaps matches TRBD1 (5 bases). The CDR3 extends over 15 amino acids. Germline CDR1 KGHSH, CDR2 LQKENI. V lost 2 bases and J lost 0, with 10 bases in between. The chain's CDR3 is CASSPEGETNYGYTF. CDR3 nucleotide sequence: TGTGCCAGCTCACCAGAAGGGGAGACTAACTATGGCTACACCTTC.

The chain recombines TRBV9 with TRBJ2-1; D perhaps matches TRBD1 (5 bases). CDR3 length equals 16 residues. Trimming pared 0 bases from V and 8 bases from J, leaving 18 bases between. The germline V gene has CDR1 SGDLS and CDR2 YYNGEE. The chain's CDR3 is CASSVAPTLQGDEQFF. CDR3 bases: TGTGCCAGCAGCGTAGCTCCTACTCTCCAGGGCGATGAGCAGTTCTTC.

This clone came up once. The chain uses TRBV19 and TRBJ2-7, with D possibly matching TRBD2 (6 bases). The CDR3 loop spans 13 amino acids. Germline values: CDR1 LNHDA, CDR2 SQIVND (reference sequence). V gave up 10 bases and J gave up 4 bases, with 17 bases separating them. CDR3: CATGRELNYEQYF. The CDR3, as DNA: TGTGCCACCGGGAGAGAGCTTAATTACGAGCAGTACTTC. The entire variable domain, with the rest obtained from reference TRBV19 and TRBJ2-7, is as follows: DGGITQSPKYLFRKEGQNVTLSCEQNLNHDAMYWYRQDPGQGLRLIYYSQIVNDFQKGDIAEGYSVSREKKESFPLTVTSAQKNPTAFYLCATGRELNYEQYFGPGTRLTVT.

V gene TRBV5-1 combines with J gene TRBJ2-1, with 8 bases that match TRBD1. Germline CDR1 SGHRS, CDR2 YFSETQ. Losses at the gene ends were 4 bases for V and 4 bases for J; bases not matched to a gene: 1. The CDR3 is 13 residues long. For the CDR3, the DNA is TGCGCCAGCAGCCGGGACAGGTACAATGAGCAGTTCTTC. This encodes CASSRDRYNEQFF. Using reference TRBV5-1 and TRBJ2-1 for the parts outside the CDR3, the full variable domain is KAGVTQTPRYLIKTRGQQVTLSCSPISGHRSVSWYQQTPGQGLQFLFEYFSETQRNKGNFPGRFSGRQFSNSRSEMNVSTLELGDSALYLCASSRDRYNEQFFGPGTRLTVL.

This chain joins TRBV23-1 and TRBJ2-7; 12 positions match TRBD1. TRBV23-1 is identified as an open reading frame with a role that is uncertain. The CDR3 totals 16 residues. The V and J ends lost 5 bases and 3 bases, in that order; junction bases with no gene match: 8. CDR3 sequence: CASSGDRGLEDYEQYF. CDR3 coding DNA: TGCGCCAGCAGTGGGGACAGGGGGCTGGAAGACTACGAGCAGTACTTC.

The chain is built from TRBV27 and TRBJ2-3; 7 positions match TRBD2. From germline, CDR1 is MNHEY and CDR2 SMNVEV (reference sequence). There are 14 residues in the CDR3. Trimming took 7 bases from V and 4 from J; bases not matched to a gene: 8. The CDR3 DNA reads TGTGCCAGCAAGTTTGAGGGGAGGGCAGATACGCAGTATTTT. Protein: CASKFEGRADTQYF.

This clone has only one observation. V is TRBV5-1 and J is TRBJ2-5, with D tentatively TRBD1 or TRBD2 (5 bases each). V lost 0 bases and J 3 bases, leaving 12 bases between the germline ends. Germline V gives CDR1 SGHRS, CDR2 YFSETQ. The CDR3 runs 15 residues. The DNA for the CDR3 is TGCGCCAGCAGCTTGGTGGGACGGATAGAAGAGACCCAGTACTTC. The encoded protein is CASSLVGRIEETQYF.

The V call is TRBV6-6, the J call TRBJ2-7; D gene unclear. The germline V gene has CDR1 MNHNY and CDR2 SVGAGI (reference sequence). Trimming left V 7 bases short and J 5 bases short, with 24 bases between. The CDR3 has 16 residues. CDR3 DNA: TGTGCCAGCAAACCATATTCCGGTTCCCAAACAGACGAGCAGTACTTC. Translation gives CASKPYSGSQTDEQYF.

This clone occurred once. The chain has TRBV5-1 and TRBJ2-2, with unresolved D. CDR1 SGHRS and CDR2 YFSETQ come from the germline V gene. There are 14 residues in the CDR3. V lost 1 base, J lost 6 bases, and 10 bases lay in between. The CDR3 sequence is CASSLPKAAGELFF. The CDR3 DNA reads as TGCGCCAGCAGCTTGCCCAAGGCCGCCGGGGAGCTGTTTTTT.

The gene calls are TRBV15 and TRBJ1-2; possibly TRBD1 for D (5 bases). CDR1 and CDR2 from the germline V gene are LNHNV and YYDKDF (reference sequence). CDR3 length equals 13 residues. Trimming took 0 bases from V and 8 from J, leaving 10 bases between them. The CDR3 loop is CATSRDLRGGYTF. The CDR3, as DNA: TGTGCCACCAGCAGAGATCTTCGGGGGGGCTACACCTTC.

The rearrangement joins TRBV7-2 to TRBJ1-2; D might be TRBD1 (6 bases). Germline V lookup: CDR1 SGHTA, CDR2 FQGNSA. V was shortened by 5 bases and J by 6 bases, with 19 bases between the two germline ends. The CDR3 has 15 amino acids. In nucleotides, the CDR3 is TGTGCCAGCAGCCCACAACAGGGCGGTAAAGATGGCTACACCTTC. This translates into CASSPQQGGKDGYTF.

CDR3 nucleotides: TGTGCCAGCAGTCGGACCTCTGGCGAGCAGTACTTC. Protein: CASSRTSGEQYF. This sequence joins TRBV12-3 or TRBV12-4 and TRBJ2-7; unclear D gene. Trimming cost V 5 bases and J 6 bases, with 11 bases left between them. This CDR3 has 12 amino acids.

The chain is built from TRBV5-8 and TRBJ1-1; D possibly corresponds to TRBD1 (6 bases). The CDR3 sequence is 14 residues long. V was pared by 2 bases and J by 5 bases, with 13 bases between. Germline CDR1 is SGHTS and CDR2 is YDEGEE. CDR3 in DNA: TGTGCCAGCAGCTTACGCAGGGGTCGGACTGAAGCTTTCTTT. It is translated as CASSLRRGRTEAFF.

This clone was picked up a small number of times. The chain couples TRBV6-5 to TRBJ2-7, with 10 positions matching TRBD2. Germline lookup yields CDR1 MNHEY and CDR2 SVGAGI. J lost 0 bases, V lost 6 bases, and 5 bases had no gene match. The CDR3 spans 15 residues. The CDR3 sequence is CASSQGLAASYEQYF. The CDR3 DNA is TGTGCCAGCAGCCAAGGACTAGCGGCCTCCTACGAGCAGTACTTC.

The V call is TRBV3-1 (or the pseudogene TRBV3-2), the J call TRBJ2-5; 14 positions agree with TRBD2. The CDR3 runs 17 residues. The V gene's germline CDR1 is LGHDT and CDR2 YNNKEL (reference sequence). With 2 bases clipped from V and 5 bases from J, the junction kept 7 bases outside the gene matches. DNA of the CDR3: TGTGCCAGCAGCCAACCCGGGACTAGCGGGGGCGGGGAGACCCAGTACTTC. This encodes CASSQPGTSGGGETQYF.

The CDR3 coding sequence is TGTGCCAGCAGCTTAGAGGGGGCTGAAGCTTTCTTT. Translation: CASSLEGAEAFF. The V call is TRBV7-9, the J call TRBJ1-1; D possibly corresponds to TRBD1 (6 bases). The CDR3 has 12 residues. Germline values: CDR1 SEHNR, CDR2 FQNEAQ (reference sequence). V lost 1 base, J lost 6 bases, and 6 bases lay in between.

The rearrangement uses TRBV2 and TRBJ2-7, with TRBD1 matching 10 bases. V lost 6 bases and J lost 4; bases outside the gene matches: 3. CDR3 length: 13 residues. Germline CDR1 reads SNHLY; CDR2 reads FYNNEI. In DNA, the CDR3 is TGTGCCAGCAGGGGACAGGGGAGTTACGAGCAGTACTTC. This gives the protein CASRGQGSYEQYF.

Turning to this clone: Other DNA sequences in the sample encode the same CDR3. The CDR3 is CATSRDEGNYEQYF. The CDR3 coding sequence is TGTGCCACCAGCAGAGATGAGGGGAACTACGAGCAGTACTTC. The chain carries TRBV15 and TRBJ2-7; D assignment may be TRBD1 or TRBD2 (5 bases each). Germline V CDR1 and CDR2: LNHNV, YYDKDF (reference sequence). Trimming pared 0 bases from V and 3 bases from J, leaving 9 bases between. The CDR3 has 14 residues. Full variable domain (outside the CDR3, taken from reference TRBV15 and TRBJ2-7): DAMVIQNPRYQVTQFGKPVTLSCSQTLNHNVMYWYQQKSSQAPKLLFHYYDKDFNNEADTPDNFQSRRPNTSFCFLDIRSPGLGDTAMYLCATSRDEGNYEQYFGPGTRLTVT.